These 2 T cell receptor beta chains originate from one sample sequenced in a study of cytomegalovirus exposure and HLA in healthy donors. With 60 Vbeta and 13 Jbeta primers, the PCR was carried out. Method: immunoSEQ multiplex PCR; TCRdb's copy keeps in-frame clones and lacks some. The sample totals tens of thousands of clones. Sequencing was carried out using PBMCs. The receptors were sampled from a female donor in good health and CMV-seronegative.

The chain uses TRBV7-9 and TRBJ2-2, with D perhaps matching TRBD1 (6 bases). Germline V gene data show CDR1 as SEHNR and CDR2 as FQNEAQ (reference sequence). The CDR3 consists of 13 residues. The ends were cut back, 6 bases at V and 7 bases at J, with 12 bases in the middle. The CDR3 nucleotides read TGTGCCAGCAGTTGGGGGCGAGACGGGGAGCTGTTTTTT. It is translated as CASSWGRDGELFF.

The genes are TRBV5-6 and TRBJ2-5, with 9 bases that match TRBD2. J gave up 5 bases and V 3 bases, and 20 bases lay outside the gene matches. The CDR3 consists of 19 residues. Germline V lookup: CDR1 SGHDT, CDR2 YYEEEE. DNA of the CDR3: TGTGCCAGCAGCTCTTCCACGATCCTCTTAGCGGGGGCGGGGGAGACCCAGTACTTC. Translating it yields CASSSSTILLAGAGETQYF.